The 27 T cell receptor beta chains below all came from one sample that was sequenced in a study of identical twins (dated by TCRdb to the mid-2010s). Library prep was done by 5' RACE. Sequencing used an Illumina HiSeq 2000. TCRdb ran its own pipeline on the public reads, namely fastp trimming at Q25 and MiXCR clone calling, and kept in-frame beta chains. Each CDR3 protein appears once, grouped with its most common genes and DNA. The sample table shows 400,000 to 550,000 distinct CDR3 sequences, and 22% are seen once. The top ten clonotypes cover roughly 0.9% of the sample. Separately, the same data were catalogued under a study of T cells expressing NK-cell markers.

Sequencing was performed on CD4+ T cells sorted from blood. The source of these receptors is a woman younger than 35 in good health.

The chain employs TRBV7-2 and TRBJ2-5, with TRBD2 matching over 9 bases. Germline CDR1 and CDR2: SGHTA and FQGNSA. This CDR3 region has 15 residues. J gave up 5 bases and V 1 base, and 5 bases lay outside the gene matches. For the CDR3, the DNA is TGTGCCAGCAGCTTAGTAGCGGGAGCGGTCGAGACCCAGTACTTC. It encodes CASSLVAGAVETQYF.

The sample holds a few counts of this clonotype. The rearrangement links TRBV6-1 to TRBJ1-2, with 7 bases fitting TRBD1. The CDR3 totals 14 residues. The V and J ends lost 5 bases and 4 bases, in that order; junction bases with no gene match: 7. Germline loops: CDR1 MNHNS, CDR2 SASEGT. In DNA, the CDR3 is TGTGCCAGCAGTCGTGGACAGGCCGCCTATGGCTACACCTTC. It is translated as CASSRGQAAYGYTF.

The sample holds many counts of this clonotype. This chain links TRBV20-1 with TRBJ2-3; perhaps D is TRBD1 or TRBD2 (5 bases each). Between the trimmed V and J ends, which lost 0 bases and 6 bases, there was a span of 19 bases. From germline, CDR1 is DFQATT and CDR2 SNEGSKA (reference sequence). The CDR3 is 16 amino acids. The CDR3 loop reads CSARDKSRGDSDTQYF. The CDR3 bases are TGCAGTGCTAGAGATAAGAGTAGGGGAGATTCGGATACGCAGTATTTT.

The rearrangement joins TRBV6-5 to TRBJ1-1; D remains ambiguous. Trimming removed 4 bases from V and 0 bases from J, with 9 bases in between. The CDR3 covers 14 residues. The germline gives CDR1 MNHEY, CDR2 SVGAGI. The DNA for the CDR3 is TGTGCCAGCAGTTCGGACTTGCTGAACACTGAAGCTTTCTTT. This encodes CASSSDLLNTEAFF.

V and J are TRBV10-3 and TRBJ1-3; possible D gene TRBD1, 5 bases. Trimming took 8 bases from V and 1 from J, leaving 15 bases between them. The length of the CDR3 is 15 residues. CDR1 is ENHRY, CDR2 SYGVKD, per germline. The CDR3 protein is CAICPGPISGNTIYF. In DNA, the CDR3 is TGTGCCATCTGTCCAGGGCCGATATCTGGAAACACCATATATTTT.

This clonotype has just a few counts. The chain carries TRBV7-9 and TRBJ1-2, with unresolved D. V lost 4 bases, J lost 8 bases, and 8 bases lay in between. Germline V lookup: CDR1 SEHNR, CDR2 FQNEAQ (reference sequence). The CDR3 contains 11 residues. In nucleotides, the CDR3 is TGTGCCAGCAGCTCCCTTGGGGGCTACACCTTC. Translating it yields CASSSLGGYTF.

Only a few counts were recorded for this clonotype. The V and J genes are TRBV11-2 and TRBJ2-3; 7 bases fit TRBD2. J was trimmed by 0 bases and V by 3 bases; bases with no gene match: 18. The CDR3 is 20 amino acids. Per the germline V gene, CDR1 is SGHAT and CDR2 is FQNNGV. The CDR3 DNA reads TGTGCCAGCAGCTTTTATCGGTGGGCTAGCGGACTTCTTAGCACAGATACGCAGTATTTT. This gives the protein CASSFYRWASGLLSTDTQYF.

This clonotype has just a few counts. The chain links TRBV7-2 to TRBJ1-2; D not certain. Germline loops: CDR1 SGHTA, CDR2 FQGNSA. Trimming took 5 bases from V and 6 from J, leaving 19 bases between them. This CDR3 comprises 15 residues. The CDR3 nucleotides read TGTGCCAGCAGCCCCACCGGGTCACAGATACATGGCTACACCTTC. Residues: CASSPTGSQIHGYTF.

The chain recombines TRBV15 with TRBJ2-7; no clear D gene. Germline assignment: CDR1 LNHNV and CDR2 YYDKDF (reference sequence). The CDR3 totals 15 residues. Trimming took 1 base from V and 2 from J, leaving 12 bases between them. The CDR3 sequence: CATSRAGQQAYEQYF. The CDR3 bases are TGTGCCACCAGCAGAGCCGGCCAGCAAGCCTACGAGCAGTACTTC.

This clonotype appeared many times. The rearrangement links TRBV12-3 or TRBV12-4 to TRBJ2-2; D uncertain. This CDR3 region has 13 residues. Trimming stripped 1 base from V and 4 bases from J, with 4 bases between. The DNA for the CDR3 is TGTGCCAGCAGTTTAGTTAGCACCGGGGAGCTGTTTTTT. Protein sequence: CASSLVSTGELFF.

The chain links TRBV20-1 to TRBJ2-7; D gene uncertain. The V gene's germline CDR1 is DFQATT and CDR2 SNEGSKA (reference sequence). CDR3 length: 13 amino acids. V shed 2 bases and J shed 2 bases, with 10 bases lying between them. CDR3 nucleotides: TGCAGTGCTAGACAGGTACCTCCCTACGAGCAGTACTTC. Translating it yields CSARQVPPYEQYF.

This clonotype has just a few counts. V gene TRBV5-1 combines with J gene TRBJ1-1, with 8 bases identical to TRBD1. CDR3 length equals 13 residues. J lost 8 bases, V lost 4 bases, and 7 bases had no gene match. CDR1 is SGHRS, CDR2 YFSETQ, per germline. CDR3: CASSVDRVGEAFF. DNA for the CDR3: TGCGCCAGCAGCGTGGACAGGGTTGGGGAAGCTTTCTTT.

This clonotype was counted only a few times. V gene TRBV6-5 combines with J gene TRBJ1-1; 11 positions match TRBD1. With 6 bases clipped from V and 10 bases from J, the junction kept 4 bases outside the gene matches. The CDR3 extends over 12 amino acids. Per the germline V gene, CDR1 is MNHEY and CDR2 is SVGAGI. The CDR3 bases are TGTGCCAGCAGCAGGGACAGGGGGGTAGCTTTCTTT. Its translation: CASSRDRGVAFF.

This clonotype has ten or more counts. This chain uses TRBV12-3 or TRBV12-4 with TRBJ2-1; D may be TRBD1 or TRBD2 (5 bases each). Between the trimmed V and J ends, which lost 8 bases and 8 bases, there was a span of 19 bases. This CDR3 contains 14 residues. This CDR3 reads CASHRRDGAHEQFF. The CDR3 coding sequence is TGTGCCAGCCACCGCCGCGACGGGGCCCATGAGCAGTTCTTC.

In DNA form, the CDR3 reads TGCAGCGTCGGGGCTGGAGATACGCAGTATTTT. This gives the protein CSVGAGDTQYF. The chain combines TRBV29-1 with TRBJ2-3; D might be TRBD1 or TRBD2, each matching 5 bases. The V gene lost 6 bases and the J gene lost 5 bases, with 9 bases spanning the gap. Germline-derived CDR1 and CDR2 are SQVTM and ANQGSEA. This CDR3 region has 11 residues.

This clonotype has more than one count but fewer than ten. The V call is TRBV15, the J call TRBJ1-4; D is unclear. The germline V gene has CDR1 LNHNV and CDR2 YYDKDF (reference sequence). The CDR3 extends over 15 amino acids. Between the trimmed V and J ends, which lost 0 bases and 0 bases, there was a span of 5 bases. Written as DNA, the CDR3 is TGTGCCACCAGCAGAGATCAGGCAACTAATGAAAAACTGTTTTTT. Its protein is CATSRDQATNEKLFF.

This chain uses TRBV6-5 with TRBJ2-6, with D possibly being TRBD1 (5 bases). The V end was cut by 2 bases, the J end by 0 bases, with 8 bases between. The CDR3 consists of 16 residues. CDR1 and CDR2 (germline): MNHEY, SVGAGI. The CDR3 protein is CASSYQGPSGANVLTF. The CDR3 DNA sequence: TGTGCCAGCAGTTACCAGGGCCCCTCTGGGGCCAACGTCCTGACTTTC.

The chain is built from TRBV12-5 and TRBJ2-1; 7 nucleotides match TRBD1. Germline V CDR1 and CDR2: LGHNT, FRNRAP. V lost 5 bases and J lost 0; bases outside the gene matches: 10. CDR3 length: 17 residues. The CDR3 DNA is TGTGCTAGTGGTGGAACAGGGGACGGACACTCCTACAATGAGCAGTTCTTC. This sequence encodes CASGGTGDGHSYNEQFF. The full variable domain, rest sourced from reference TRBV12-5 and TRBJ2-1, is DARVTQTPRHKVTEMGQEVTMRCQPILGHNTVFWYRQTMMQGLELLAYFRNRAPLDDSGMPKDRFSAEMPDATLATLKIQPSEPRDSAVYFCASGGTGDGHSYNEQFFGPGTRLTVL.

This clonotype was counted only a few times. The DNA for the CDR3 is TGTGCCAGCAGCTTAGGTGCAAACACCATATATTTT. This translates into CASSLGANTIYF. The chain is built from TRBV7-9 and TRBJ1-3; no reliable D call. The CDR3 spans 12 residues. Trimming removed 1 base from V and 6 bases from J, with 4 bases in between. Germline CDR1 SEHNR, CDR2 FQNEAQ (reference sequence).

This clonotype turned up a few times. As DNA, the CDR3 is TGTGCCAGCAGTTTCGGGACAGTCCCAGAGCAGTTCTTC. Amino acid sequence: CASSFGTVPEQFF. V and J are TRBV12-3 or TRBV12-4 and TRBJ2-1; 7 bases are shared with TRBD1. This CDR3 is built from 13 residues. J gave up 10 bases and V 3 bases, and 6 bases lay outside the gene matches.

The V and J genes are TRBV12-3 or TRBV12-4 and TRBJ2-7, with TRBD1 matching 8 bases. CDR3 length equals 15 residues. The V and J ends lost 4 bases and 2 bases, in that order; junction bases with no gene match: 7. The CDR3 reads CASSSGQGTPYEQYF. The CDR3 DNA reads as TGTGCCAGCAGTTCCGGACAGGGTACCCCCTACGAGCAGTACTTC.

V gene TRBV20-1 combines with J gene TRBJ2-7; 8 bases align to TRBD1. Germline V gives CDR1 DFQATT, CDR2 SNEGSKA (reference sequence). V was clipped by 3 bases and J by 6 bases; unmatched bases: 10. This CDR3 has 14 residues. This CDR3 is CSASAGQGYGEQYF. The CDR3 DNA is TGCAGTGCTAGTGCCGGACAGGGATACGGCGAGCAGTACTTC.

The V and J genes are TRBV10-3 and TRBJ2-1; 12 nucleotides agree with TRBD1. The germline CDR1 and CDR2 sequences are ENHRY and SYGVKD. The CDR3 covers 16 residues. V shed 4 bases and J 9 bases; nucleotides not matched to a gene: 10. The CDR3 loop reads CAISGLSGTGGFEQFF. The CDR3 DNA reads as TGTGCCATCAGTGGCCTTTCCGGGACAGGGGGCTTTGAGCAGTTCTTC.

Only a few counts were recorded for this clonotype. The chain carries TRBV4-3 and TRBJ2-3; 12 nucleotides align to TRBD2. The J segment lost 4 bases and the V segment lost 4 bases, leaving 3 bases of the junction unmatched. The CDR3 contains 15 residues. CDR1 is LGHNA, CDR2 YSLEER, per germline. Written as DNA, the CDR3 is TGCGCCAGCAGCCGCACTAGCGGGAGGTCAGATACGCAGTATTTT. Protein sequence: CASSRTSGRSDTQYF.

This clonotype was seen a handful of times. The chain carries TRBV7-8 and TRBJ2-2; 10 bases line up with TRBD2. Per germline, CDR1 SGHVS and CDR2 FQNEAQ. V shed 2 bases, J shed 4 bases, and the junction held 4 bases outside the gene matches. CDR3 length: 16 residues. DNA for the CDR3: TGTGCCAGCAGCTTAAGGACTAGCGGCGGCACCGGGGAGCTGTTTTTT. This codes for CASSLRTSGGTGELFF.

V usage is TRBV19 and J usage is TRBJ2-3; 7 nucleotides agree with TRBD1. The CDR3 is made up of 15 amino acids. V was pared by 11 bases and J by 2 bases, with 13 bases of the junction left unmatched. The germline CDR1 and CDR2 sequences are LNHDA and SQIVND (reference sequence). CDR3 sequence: CASKGRGSITDTQYF. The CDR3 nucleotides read TGTGCCTCCAAGGGCAGGGGGTCGATCACAGATACGCAGTATTTT.

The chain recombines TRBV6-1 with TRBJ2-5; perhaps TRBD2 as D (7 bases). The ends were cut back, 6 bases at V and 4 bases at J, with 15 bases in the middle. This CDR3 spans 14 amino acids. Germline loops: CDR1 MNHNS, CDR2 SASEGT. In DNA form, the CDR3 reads TGTGCCAGCAGGGCGCGCGGGGGCAGAGAGACCCAGTACTTC. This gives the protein CASRARGGRETQYF.